Following are 7 T cell receptor beta chains from one sample sequenced in a study of blood T cell repertoires in COVID-19. Assay: immunoSEQ multiplex PCR; the TCRdb copy retains only in-frame clones and omits some. The sample carries 200,000 or so clones, over 80% recorded once. Sequencing input: peripheral blood. The receptors here all came from a woman under 40 with acute or convalescent COVID-19.

The V and J genes are TRBV30 and TRBJ1-1; 7 nucleotides align to TRBD1. Trimming cost V 5 bases and J 2 bases; bases outside gene matches: 14. This CDR3 contains 16 residues. Germline V gene lookup returns CDR1 GTSNPN and CDR2 SVGIG (reference sequence). The CDR3 region has the DNA TGTGCCTGGGCCCCCCGCGGGAGGGGGCGAAACACTGAAGCTTTCTTT. This gives the protein CAWAPRGRGRNTEAFF. Full variable domain (outside the CDR3, taken from reference TRBV30 and TRBJ1-1): SQTIHQWPATLVQPVGSPLSLECTVEGTSNPNLYWYRQAAGRGLQLLFYSVGIGQISSEVPQNLSASRPQDRQFILSSKKLLLSDSGFYLCAWAPRGRGRNTEAFFGQGTRLTVV.

The chain recombines TRBV30 with TRBJ1-1; the D gene is possibly TRBD1 (6 bases). The CDR3 is made up of 12 amino acids. Looked up from germline, CDR1 is GTSNPN and CDR2 is SVGIG (reference sequence). The V and J ends lost 2 bases and 10 bases respectively, with 14 bases between them. The CDR3 here is CAWSPDTRGAFF. The CDR3 DNA follows: TGTGCCTGGAGTCCAGACACCAGGGGAGCTTTCTTT.

The gene calls are TRBV19 and TRBJ2-3; possible D gene TRBD2, 6 bases. Trimming stripped 3 bases from V and 1 base from J, with 11 bases between. In germline, CDR1 is LNHDA, CDR2 SQIVND (reference sequence). The CDR3 runs 15 residues. CDR3 coding DNA: TGTGCCAGTAGTATTTTCGGGGAGGGCACAGATACGCAGTATTTT. It encodes CASSIFGEGTDTQYF.

Written as DNA, the CDR3 is TGTGCCAGCAGCTCCATACAGGGCTCGAGGACTGAAGCTTTCTTT. It translates to CASSSIQGSRTEAFF. V and J are TRBV28 and TRBJ1-1; a possible D gene is TRBD1 (6 bases). The germline V gene encodes CDR1 MDHEN and CDR2 SYDVKM. The CDR3 extends over 15 amino acids. V was cut by 6 bases and J by 5 bases, with 19 bases left in between.

The V gene is TRBV18, the J gene TRBJ2-5, with no clear D. V was shortened by 3 bases and J by 4 bases, with 6 bases between the two germline ends. Germline lookup yields CDR1 KGHSH and CDR2 LQKENI. CDR3 length: 12 amino acids. In nucleotides, the CDR3 is TGTGCCAGCTCACCGAAACTAGAGACCCAGTACTTC. Translating gives CASSPKLETQYF.

The chain couples TRBV28 to TRBJ1-5; D perhaps matches TRBD1 (5 bases). Germline CDR1 is MDHEN and CDR2 is SYDVKM. The CDR3 loop spans 14 amino acids. With 7 bases removed from V and 4 bases from J, the gap between germline ends came to 14 bases. In nucleotides, the CDR3 is TGTGCCAGCACCCTCGGCGGGGGGAATCAGCCCCAGCATTTT. Translating gives CASTLGGGNQPQHF.

This rearrangement joins TRBV7-9 to TRBJ1-1; D uncertain. The germline V gene has CDR1 SEHNR and CDR2 FQNEAQ (reference sequence). This CDR3 has 11 amino acids. The V end was cut by 5 bases, the J end by 2 bases, with 3 bases between. CDR3 loop: CASSHNTEAFF. CDR3 DNA sequence: TGTGCCAGCAGCCATAACACTGAAGCTTTCTTT.